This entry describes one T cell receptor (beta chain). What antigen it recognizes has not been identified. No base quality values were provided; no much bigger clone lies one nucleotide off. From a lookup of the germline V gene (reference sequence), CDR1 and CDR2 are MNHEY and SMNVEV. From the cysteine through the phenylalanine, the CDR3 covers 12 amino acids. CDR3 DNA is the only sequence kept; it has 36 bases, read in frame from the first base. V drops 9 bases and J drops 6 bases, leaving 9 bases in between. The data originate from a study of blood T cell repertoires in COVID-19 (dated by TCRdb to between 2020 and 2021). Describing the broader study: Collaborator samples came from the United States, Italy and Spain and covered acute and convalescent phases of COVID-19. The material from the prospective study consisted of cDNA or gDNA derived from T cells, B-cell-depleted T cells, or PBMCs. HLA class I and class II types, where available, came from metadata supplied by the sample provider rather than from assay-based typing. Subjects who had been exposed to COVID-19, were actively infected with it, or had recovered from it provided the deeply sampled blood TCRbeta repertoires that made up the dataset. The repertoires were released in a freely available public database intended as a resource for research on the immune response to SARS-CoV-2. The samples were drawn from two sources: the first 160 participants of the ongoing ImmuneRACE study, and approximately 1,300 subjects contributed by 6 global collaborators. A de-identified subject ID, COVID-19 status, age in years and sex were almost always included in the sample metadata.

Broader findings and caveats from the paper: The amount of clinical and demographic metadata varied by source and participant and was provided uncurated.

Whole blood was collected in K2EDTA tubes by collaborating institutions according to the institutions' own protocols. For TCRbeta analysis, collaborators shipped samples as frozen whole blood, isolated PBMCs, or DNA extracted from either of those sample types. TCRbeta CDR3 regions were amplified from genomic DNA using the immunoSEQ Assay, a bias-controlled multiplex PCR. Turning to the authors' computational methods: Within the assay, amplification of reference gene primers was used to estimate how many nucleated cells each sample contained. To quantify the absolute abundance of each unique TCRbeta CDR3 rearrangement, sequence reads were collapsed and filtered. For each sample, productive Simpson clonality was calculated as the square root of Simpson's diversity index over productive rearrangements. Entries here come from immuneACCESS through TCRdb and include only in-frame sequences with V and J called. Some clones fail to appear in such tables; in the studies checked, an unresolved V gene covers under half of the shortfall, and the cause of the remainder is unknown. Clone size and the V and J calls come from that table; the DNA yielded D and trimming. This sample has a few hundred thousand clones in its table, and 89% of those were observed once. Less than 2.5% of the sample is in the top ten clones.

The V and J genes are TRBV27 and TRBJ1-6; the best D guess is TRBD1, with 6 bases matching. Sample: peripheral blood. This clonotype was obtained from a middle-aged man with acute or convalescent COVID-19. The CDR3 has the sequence CASWTVNSPLHF. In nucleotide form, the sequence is TGTGCCAGTTGGACAGTTAATTCACCCCTCCACTTT.